Listed below are T cell receptor beta chains from one sample, sequenced in a study of blood T cells in healthy people across ages. MiXCR, applied by TCRdb to the 5' RACE reads, yields one record per CDR3 protein. Counted here are around 1.5 million distinct CDR3 sequences, around 36% occurring once; the ten biggest clones make up roughly 10%. The source material was blood. Every receptor here comes from a woman aged 25-40 years in good health. Each CDR3 is given with its conserved first and last residue. The order of the fields is CDR3 DNA, CDR3 protein, D gene, clone size, J gene, V gene. The D gene is left open where the match is weak. Part of the rows lack a size; the others show once, few, many or a class for expanded clones.

TGTGCCAGCACCTTGGCCGGGGGTAATGAAAAACTGTTTTTT | CASTLAGGNEKLFF | . | . | TRBJ1-4 | TRBV12-3/TRBV12-4
TGCGCCAGCAGACCTGACAGGGCGAGAGACTATGGCTACACCTTC | CASRPDRARDYGYTF | TRBD1 | many | TRBJ1-2 | TRBV5-1
TGCGCCAGCAACGAAGGGCAGCCTCGAGGAGATACGCAGTATTTT | CASNEGQPRGDTQYF | . | few | TRBJ2-3 | TRBV10-1
TGTGCCATCAGCTCAGATAGCGGGGGGGCGGGAGAGCAGTTCTTC | CAISSDSGGAGEQFF | TRBD2 | . | TRBJ2-1 | TRBV10-3
TGTGCCAGCAGCTTTTCGGCCTTTGAGCAGTTCTTC | CASSFSAFEQFF | . | few | TRBJ2-1 | TRBV7-2
TGTGCCAGCACCCAACGGGGTAAGAACGAGCAGTACTTC | CASTQRGKNEQYF | . | . | TRBJ2-7 | TRBV12-3/TRBV12-4
TGTGCCAGCAGCCCGCGACGCTACAGCAGAGCCGCTGAAGCTTTCTTT | CASSPRRYSRAAEAFF | . | . | TRBJ1-1 | TRBV11-2
TGTGCCAGCAGCAAAACGCAACAGGGGGCTAGCGAGACCCAATACTTC | CASSKTQQGASETQYF | TRBD1 | . | TRBJ2-5 | TRBV7-8
TGTGCCAGCACACAATCCGGGGGGGCCGGCTATGGCTACACCTTC | CASTQSGGAGYGYTF | . | . | TRBJ1-2 | TRBV6-1
TGCAGTGCGGAAACCTTCGGGTTGGGGCCCGGTGAGCAGTTCTTC | CSAETFGLGPGEQFF | . | few | TRBJ2-1 | TRBV20-1
TGTGCCAGCAGTGCCACAGGGGCTGGGGCCAACGTCCTGACTTTC | CASSATGAGANVLTF | TRBD1 | . | TRBJ2-6 | TRBV27
TGTGCCAGCAGGACTACAGAGGTTACTGAGCAGTTCTTC | CASRTTEVTEQFF | . | . | TRBJ2-1 | TRBV6-5
TGTGCCAGCAGTCCATCTACAGGGTGGATCGGTGAAAAACTGTTTTTT | CASSPSTGWIGEKLFF | . | . | TRBJ1-4 | TRBV7-9
TGTGCCAACACAACCCCTCAGCTAGCGTCGGACCCTAAGGCCAATGAGCAGTTCTTC | CANTTPQLASDPKANEQFF | . | . | TRBJ2-1 | TRBV27
TGTGCCAGCAGCCCAGTGGGTAGCGGAGAGACCCAGTACTTC | CASSPVGSGETQYF | . | many | TRBJ2-5 | TRBV7-2
TGCGCCAGCAGCCCGAACACCGGGACTAGTGGCGAGCAGTACTTC | CASSPNTGTSGEQYF | TRBD2 | . | TRBJ2-7 | TRBV5-1
TGTGCCTGGAGTCCAGACAGGGTGTCGGGCTACACCTTC | CAWSPDRVSGYTF | TRBD1 | once | TRBJ1-2 | TRBV30
TGTGCCAGCACGTTGAGGTCCTCTCGTTACCACAATGAGCAGTTCTTC | CASTLRSSRYHNEQFF | . | few | TRBJ2-1 | TRBV21-1
TGCAGTGCTAGCGTGGGACTAGCGCCCACAGATACGCAGTATTTT | CSASVGLAPTDTQYF | TRBD2 | . | TRBJ2-3 | TRBV20-1
TGTGCCAGCAAACTCGGGACAGGGCGAGCCGGGGAGCTGTTTTTT | CASKLGTGRAGELFF | TRBD1 | . | TRBJ2-2 | TRBV27
TGTGCCAGCAGTTTCTCCCCCGGGACTAGCGCTCCTAGCACAGATACGCAGTATTTT | CASSFSPGTSAPSTDTQYF | TRBD2 | many | TRBJ2-3 | TRBV27
TGTGCCAGCAGTTTCCTGAGAGCGGGGGGGCAAGATACGCAGTATTTT | CASSFLRAGGQDTQYF | TRBD2 | few | TRBJ2-3 | TRBV6-2/TRBV6-3
TGCAGTGCCCCTCTAGCGCCCGAGGCCGATGAGCAGTTCTTC | CSAPLAPEADEQFF | . | . | TRBJ2-1 | TRBV20-1
TGTGCCAGCAGCCTCAAAAGCCCCGGGACTAGCGGGGGGGCCCTCGAGCAGTACTTC | CASSLKSPGTSGGALEQYF | TRBD2 | few | TRBJ2-7 | TRBV3-1
TGTGCCAGCAGTCCCGAATTGGGAGGGGCCGTCTACAATGAGCAGTTCTTC | CASSPELGGAVYNEQFF | TRBD2 | . | TRBJ2-1 | TRBV27
TGCGCCAGCAGCTTGTTTAGCAGGGATCTTTCAGATACGCAGTATTTT | CASSLFSRDLSDTQYF | . | . | TRBJ2-3 | TRBV5-1
TGTGCCAGCAGCGTGAAACAGGGGCCCTTTTTGGGCGAGCAGTACTTC | CASSVKQGPFLGEQYF | TRBD1 | . | TRBJ2-7 | TRBV7-9
TGTGCCAGCAGCCTCACAGGGGAGACTGAAAAACTGTTTTTT | CASSLTGETEKLFF | TRBD1 | . | TRBJ1-4 | TRBV3-1
TGCAGTGCTAGGGCCGGGACTAGCCTCCGGGAGTACTTC | CSARAGTSLREYF | TRBD2 | . | TRBJ2-5 | TRBV20-1
TGTGCCAGCACCACCCTAATAGGAGGTTGGTCGGAGACCCAGTACTTC | CASTTLIGGWSETQYF | . | . | TRBJ2-5 | TRBV5-5
TGCAGTGCTAGAGATGCACTAGCCGGGGGGACCCAGTACTTC | CSARDALAGGTQYF | . | . | TRBJ2-5 | TRBV20-1
TGTGCCACCAGCAGGGAGTTAGCGTATGAGCAGTTCTTC | CATSRELAYEQFF | . | . | TRBJ2-1 | TRBV15
TGTGCCTGGAGTCTGGGGTATCGGACTGAAGCTTTCTTT | CAWSLGYRTEAFF | . | . | TRBJ1-1 | TRBV30
TGTGCCAGCAGCCGTAGGTGGGGGAGCACAGATACGCAGTATTTT | CASSRRWGSTDTQYF | . | many | TRBJ2-3 | TRBV9
TGCAGTGCTAGGCGCGGGGCGGGGTGGGGTGAAGAGACCCAGTACTTC | CSARRGAGWGEETQYF | . | . | TRBJ2-5 | TRBV20-1
TGTGCCAGCAGTTTTTGGGGACTAGCGAGAGGTCCCGGGGAGCTGTTTTTT | CASSFWGLARGPGELFF | TRBD2 | many | TRBJ2-2 | TRBV28
TGTACCAGCAGCCAAGTTCGTTTTGAGACCCAGTACTTC | CTSSQVRFETQYF | . | . | TRBJ2-5 | TRBV3-1
TGTGCCAGCAGCCTCCGGACTAGCGGGGGCTCCGGGGAGCTGTTTTTT | CASSLRTSGGSGELFF | TRBD2 | few | TRBJ2-2 | TRBV7-8
TGCGCCAGCAGCTCCTCCAGAGGAGCGGGGGGCCTCTCCTACAATGAGCAGTTCTTC | CASSSSRGAGGLSYNEQFF | TRBD2 | few | TRBJ2-1 | TRBV5-1
TGTGCCATCAGTGCAAAGGAGCGAGATGATGGCTACACCTTC | CAISAKERDDGYTF | . | few | TRBJ1-2 | TRBV10-3
TGCAGTGCTGGACTAGCGGGAGCCCCCAATGAGCAGTTCTTC | CSAGLAGAPNEQFF | TRBD2 | . | TRBJ2-1 | TRBV20-1